The entry that follows covers one TCR beta chain sequence. The data stem from a study of blood T cell repertoires in COVID-19. Study details: T cells, B-cell-depleted T cells, or PBMCs provided the cDNA or gDNA that served as material.

Generated by immunoSEQ multiplex PCR, the TCRdb table keeps only in-frame clones and is missing some. Altogether about 200,000 clones are present, roughly 82% being singletons, with the ten largest covering roughly 10%. In Cohort 3, a recovered donor had either two negative PCRs, clearance, or symptom resolution. This CDR3 comprises 15 residues. The V end lost 3 bases, the J end lost 0 bases, and 11 bases lay between the germline ends. Germline V gene data show CDR1 as SGHTA and CDR2 as FQGNSA. The rearrangement uses TRBV7-2 and TRBJ1-1; D gene unclear. The sequence was collected from a man in his forties who had recovered from COVID-19. The material sequenced was PBMCs or T cells enriched from blood (not recorded which). CDR3 nucleotide sequence: TGTGCCAGCAGCTTCCAACAAACAGTGAACACTGAAGCTTTCTTT. The encoded protein is CASSFQQTVNTEAFF. Drawing the rest from reference TRBV7-2 and TRBJ1-1, the complete variable domain is GAGVSQSPSNKVTEKGKDVELRCDPISGHTALYWYRQSLGQGLEFLIYFQGNSAPDKSGLPSDRFSAERTGGSVSTLTIQRTQQEDSAVYLCASSFQQTVNTEAFFGQGTRLTVV.